The entry below gives a single T cell receptor beta chain sequence along with its context. This table comes from immunoSEQ multiplex PCR, and its TCRdb copy is limited to in-frame clones, with some not included. Of about 35,000 clones listed, about 83% were seen once; the top ten hold 5.5%. This sample was taken from a study of sequential checkpoint blockade in melanoma. Study-wide background: After both sequences, patients received maintenance nivolumab.

Treatment indicated: randomized to nivolumab then ipilimumab (arm A) or the reverse (arm B). Live CD3+CD8+ CD19− CD56− cells were sorted from PBMCs. The specimen comprised CD8+ T cells sorted from blood (inferred from file names), sampled from a patient given nivolumab and ipilimumab in sequence. This receptor was identified in a human donor with melanoma.

DNA for the CDR3: TGCGCCAGCAGCTTGGAGACAGGGGTAGACGAGCAGTACTTC. Encoded protein: CASSLETGVDEQYF. This rearrangement joins TRBV5-1 to TRBJ2-7; TRBD1 aligns across 8 bases. CDR1 and CDR2 (germline): SGHRS, YFSETQ. Germline trimming cut 0 bases from V and 5 bases from J; bases unmatched to any gene: 4. This CDR3 has 14 amino acids.